The rows below give T cell receptor beta chains drawn from one sample of a study of regulatory T cells in long-lasting Graves disease. TCRdb re-derived calls from the multiplex PCR reads in MiXCR, one entry per CDR3 protein. Seen here are hundreds of thousands of distinct CDR3 sequences, around 21% observed once, and the top ten hold 20%. The source material was peripheral blood mononuclear cells (PBMCs), sampled when the disease was refractory, from a patient treated with antithyroid drugs. The receptors were gathered from a female donor with Graves disease. CDR3s include the opening cysteine and the closing phenylalanine or tryptophan. The D gene is left open where the match is weak. Expanded clones are given a class, and other clones once, few, many or no size at all.

j_gene: TRBJ1-1; v_gene: TRBV7-2; abundance: few; d_gene: -; CDR3nt: TGTGCCAGCAGCTGGGTTTGGGACACTGAAGCTTTCTTT; CDR3aa: CASSWVWDTEAFF
j_gene: TRBJ1-2; v_gene: TRBV7-9; abundance: -; d_gene: TRBD1; CDR3nt: TGTGCCAGCAGCCTAGGACAGGGGAAGAACTATGGCTACACCTTC; CDR3aa: CASSLGQGKNYGYTF
j_gene: TRBJ2-7; v_gene: TRBV11-2; abundance: many; d_gene: -; CDR3nt: TGTGCCAGCACCGCCGGGGCTGGCCGCCTCTTATGGGAGCAGTACTTC; CDR3aa: CASTAGAGRLLWEQYF
j_gene: TRBJ1-1; v_gene: TRBV12-3/TRBV12-4; abundance: -; d_gene: -; CDR3nt: TGTGCCAGCAGGTTATTCGGGGGAGCGGACACTGAAGCTTTCTTT; CDR3aa: CASRLFGGADTEAFF
j_gene: TRBJ2-2; v_gene: TRBV20-1; abundance: few; d_gene: -; CDR3nt: TGCAGTGCAAAGACGGCAGGGGTTGGTACCGGGGAGCTGTTTTTT; CDR3aa: CSAKTAGVGTGELFF
j_gene: TRBJ2-5; v_gene: TRBV28; abundance: many; d_gene: TRBD2; CDR3nt: TGTGCCAGCAGTGGTTACCCGCGGACTAGCGGGAGGTTAGAGACCCAGTACTTC; CDR3aa: CASSGYPRTSGRLETQYF
j_gene: TRBJ1-4; v_gene: TRBV19; abundance: -; d_gene: -; CDR3nt: TGTGCCAGTTGCCGACAGTCCCTTTCGATAACTAATGAAAAACTGTTTTTT; CDR3aa: CASCRQSLSITNEKLFF
j_gene: TRBJ2-2; v_gene: TRBV5-1; abundance: few; d_gene: TRBD1; CDR3nt: TGCGCCAGCAATGCAGGGGGCAAGAACACCGGGGAGCTGTTTTTT; CDR3aa: CASNAGGKNTGELFF
j_gene: TRBJ2-7; v_gene: TRBV13; abundance: -; d_gene: TRBD1; CDR3nt: TGTGCCAGCAGCTCGGACAGGGACAGCGAGCAGTACTTC; CDR3aa: CASSSDRDSEQYF
j_gene: TRBJ1-5; v_gene: TRBV6-5; abundance: few; d_gene: -; CDR3nt: TGTGCCAGTAGTTACTTAGGGAAGACGGTGCGGCAGCCCCAGCATTTT; CDR3aa: CASSYLGKTVRQPQHF
j_gene: TRBJ2-3; v_gene: TRBV20-1; abundance: once; d_gene: -; CDR3nt: TGCAGTGCTACTTCAAACACCGGACACACAGATACGCAGTATTTT; CDR3aa: CSATSNTGHTDTQYF
j_gene: TRBJ1-1; v_gene: TRBV29-1; abundance: -; d_gene: -; CDR3nt: TGCAGCGTTGAAGATCCTCTCACTGAAGCTTTCTTT; CDR3aa: CSVEDPLTEAFF
j_gene: TRBJ2-1; v_gene: TRBV5-4; abundance: -; d_gene: TRBD2; CDR3nt: TGTGCCAGCAGCCCCGAGGGACTAGCGGATCTGGGGCAGTTCTTC; CDR3aa: CASSPEGLADLGQFF
j_gene: TRBJ2-7; v_gene: TRBV6-2/TRBV6-3; abundance: few; d_gene: -; CDR3nt: TGTGCCAGCAGTTATAGGGGGGCTAGTGCCTACGAGCAGTACTTC; CDR3aa: CASSYRGASAYEQYF
j_gene: TRBJ2-4; v_gene: TRBV6-5; abundance: -; d_gene: -; CDR3nt: TGTGCCAGCAGTTACGTGCTAGCCAAAAACATTCAGTACTTC; CDR3aa: CASSYVLAKNIQYF
j_gene: TRBJ2-5; v_gene: TRBV24-1; abundance: many; d_gene: -; CDR3nt: TGTGCCACCAGTGACGCTCCCCCTAGGCAGGAGACCCAGTACTTC; CDR3aa: CATSDAPPRQETQYF
j_gene: TRBJ2-2; v_gene: TRBV14; abundance: -; d_gene: -; CDR3nt: TGTGCCAGCAGCCAAAGCGCGGGGCTCGGGGAGCTGTTTTTT; CDR3aa: CASSQSAGLGELFF
j_gene: TRBJ2-7; v_gene: TRBV5-4; abundance: -; d_gene: -; CDR3nt: TGTGCCAGCAGCTTCTGGCACTCCTACGAGCAGTACTTC; CDR3aa: CASSFWHSYEQYF
j_gene: TRBJ2-1; v_gene: TRBV7-3; abundance: many; d_gene: TRBD2; CDR3nt: TGTGCCAGCAGCTTACGACTAGCGATGCGGAATGAGCAGTTCTTC; CDR3aa: CASSLRLAMRNEQFF
j_gene: TRBJ1-1; v_gene: TRBV18; abundance: few; d_gene: -; CDR3nt: TGTGCCAGCTCAAGGAAAGGGATTGAAGCTTTCTTT; CDR3aa: CASSRKGIEAFF
j_gene: TRBJ2-2; v_gene: TRBV2; abundance: -; d_gene: -; CDR3nt: TGTGCCAGCAGGGAAGCCGGGGAGCTGTTTTTT; CDR3aa: CASREAGELFF
j_gene: TRBJ2-5; v_gene: TRBV20-1; abundance: -; d_gene: -; CDR3nt: TGCAGTGCACGTACCGAGGCACTCAAAGAGACCCAGTACTTC; CDR3aa: CSARTEALKETQYF
j_gene: TRBJ2-7; v_gene: TRBV7-9; abundance: many; d_gene: -; CDR3nt: TGTGCCAGCAGCGGCCCGGGACAACCCTACGAGCAGTACTTC; CDR3aa: CASSGPGQPYEQYF
j_gene: TRBJ2-4; v_gene: TRBV6-5; abundance: many; d_gene: TRBD2; CDR3nt: TGTGCCAGCAGTTACCCTAGCGGGAGTGTAAACATTCAGTACTTC; CDR3aa: CASSYPSGSVNIQYF
j_gene: TRBJ1-4; v_gene: TRBV28; abundance: many; d_gene: -; CDR3nt: TGTGCCAGCATGAATCCAACTAATGAAAAACTGTTTTTT; CDR3aa: CASMNPTNEKLFF
j_gene: TRBJ1-2; v_gene: TRBV29-1; abundance: few; d_gene: -; CDR3nt: TGCAGCGTTGAAGGGGGTGTTGGACAATATGGCTACACCTTC; CDR3aa: CSVEGGVGQYGYTF
j_gene: TRBJ2-7; v_gene: TRBV7-2; abundance: few; d_gene: TRBD1; CDR3nt: TGTGCCAGCAGCCCCTGGACAGGGGAGGTCGAGCAGTACTTC; CDR3aa: CASSPWTGEVEQYF
j_gene: TRBJ1-4; v_gene: TRBV12-3/TRBV12-4; abundance: many; d_gene: -; CDR3nt: TGTGCCAGCTCGAGCCCCGGGTCGTCCCCATCTAATGAAAAACTGTTTTTT; CDR3aa: CASSSPGSSPSNEKLFF
j_gene: TRBJ1-2; v_gene: TRBV28; abundance: many; d_gene: -; CDR3nt: TGCGCCAGCAGTTTCTCAATGCCCCCTCTTGACACCTTC; CDR3aa: CASSFSMPPLDTF
j_gene: TRBJ2-7; v_gene: TRBV27; abundance: few; d_gene: -; CDR3nt: TGTGCCAGCAGCAGATCGGGATCCACCTACGAGCAGTACTTC; CDR3aa: CASSRSGSTYEQYF
j_gene: TRBJ2-7; v_gene: TRBV29-1; abundance: -; d_gene: TRBD1; CDR3nt: TGCAGCGCTGAAAGTCGGAGCGGGACAGGGAGCTCCTACGAGCAGTACTTC; CDR3aa: CSAESRSGTGSSYEQYF
j_gene: TRBJ1-5; v_gene: TRBV20-1; abundance: -; d_gene: TRBD1; CDR3nt: TGCAGTGCCGAGGGACAGGGAGGTCAGCCCCAGCATTTT; CDR3aa: CSAEGQGGQPQHF
j_gene: TRBJ2-6; v_gene: TRBV6-5; abundance: -; d_gene: -; CDR3nt: TGTGCCAGCAGTTTCATAACAGGGTCTGGGGCCAACGTCCTGACTTTC; CDR3aa: CASSFITGSGANVLTF
j_gene: TRBJ2-5; v_gene: TRBV12-3/TRBV12-4; abundance: -; d_gene: TRBD1; CDR3nt: TGTGCCAGCAGTTCAATGGGACAGGGGGCGGAGACCCAGTACTTC; CDR3aa: CASSSMGQGAETQYF
j_gene: TRBJ2-4; v_gene: TRBV7-9; abundance: few; d_gene: TRBD2; CDR3nt: TGTGCCAGCAGCTCCCTAGCGGTAGCCAAAAACATTCAGTACTTC; CDR3aa: CASSSLAVAKNIQYF
j_gene: TRBJ2-7; v_gene: TRBV10-3; abundance: many; d_gene: -; CDR3nt: TGTGCCATCAGTGAGTCCACTCGGTTGGTAGCCCACGAGCAGTACTTC; CDR3aa: CAISESTRLVAHEQYF
j_gene: TRBJ2-7; v_gene: TRBV3-1; abundance: few; d_gene: TRBD2; CDR3nt: TGTGCCAGCAGCCAGCTAGCGGGTAGGGTCGGGGAGCAGTACTTC; CDR3aa: CASSQLAGRVGEQYF
j_gene: TRBJ1-6; v_gene: TRBV6-5; abundance: many; d_gene: TRBD1; CDR3nt: TGTGCCAGCAGTTACTCGAAAGGGACAGGGGGGAATTCACCCCTCCACTTT; CDR3aa: CASSYSKGTGGNSPLHF
j_gene: TRBJ2-5; v_gene: TRBV15; abundance: -; d_gene: TRBD1; CDR3nt: TGTGCCACCAGCTTAGGACAGGGGCAAGAGACCCAGTACTTC; CDR3aa: CATSLGQGQETQYF
j_gene: TRBJ2-7; v_gene: TRBV5-1; abundance: -; d_gene: TRBD1; CDR3nt: TGCGCCAGCAGCTTGGAACCGGGACAGGGGGCTTCCTCCTACGAGCAGTACTTC; CDR3aa: CASSLEPGQGASSYEQYF
j_gene: TRBJ1-2; v_gene: TRBV3-1; abundance: few; d_gene: -; CDR3nt: TGTGCCAGCAGCCCTCGGGATTCCACTAACTATGGCTACACCTTC; CDR3aa: CASSPRDSTNYGYTF
j_gene: TRBJ1-4; v_gene: TRBV4-1; abundance: -; d_gene: TRBD1; CDR3nt: TGCGCCAGCAGCCACCCGGGGGGGACAGGGGATAATGAAAAACTGTTTTTT; CDR3aa: CASSHPGGTGDNEKLFF
j_gene: TRBJ2-7; v_gene: TRBV20-1; abundance: -; d_gene: -; CDR3nt: TGCAGTGCTAGAGATAGGGGGTTCTCCTACGAGCAGTACTTC; CDR3aa: CSARDRGFSYEQYF
j_gene: TRBJ1-3; v_gene: TRBV28; abundance: many; d_gene: TRBD1; CDR3nt: TGTGCCAGCAGTTTCGACAGGGGAACTGGAAACACCATATATTTT; CDR3aa: CASSFDRGTGNTIYF
j_gene: TRBJ1-1; v_gene: TRBV6-2/TRBV6-3; abundance: few; d_gene: -; CDR3nt: TGTGCCAGCAGTTACCAAACAGGGAACACTGAAGCTTTCTTT; CDR3aa: CASSYQTGNTEAFF
j_gene: TRBJ2-5; v_gene: TRBV7-9; abundance: many; d_gene: TRBD1; CDR3nt: TGTGCCAGCAGGGCGACAGGGGGCGAGACCCAGTACTTC; CDR3aa: CASRATGGETQYF
j_gene: TRBJ1-1; v_gene: TRBV27; abundance: -; d_gene: -; CDR3nt: TGTGCCAGCAGTCTGAAACAGGGCCCGCTAGCCAAAGCTTTCTTT; CDR3aa: CASSLKQGPLAKAFF
j_gene: TRBJ2-5; v_gene: TRBV20-1; abundance: few; d_gene: TRBD1; CDR3nt: TGCAGTGCTCTCTCCAGCGACAGGGGGGGGGTTCTACAGTACTTC; CDR3aa: CSALSSDRGGVLQYF
j_gene: TRBJ2-2; v_gene: TRBV10-1; abundance: -; d_gene: -; CDR3nt: TGCGCCAGCAGTGATAGTTCAGGCGGGGAGCTGTTTTTT; CDR3aa: CASSDSSGGELFF
j_gene: TRBJ2-2; v_gene: TRBV19; abundance: few; d_gene: -; CDR3nt: TGTGCCAGTAGTATCGCCCAACTTTACGGGGAGCTGTTTTTT; CDR3aa: CASSIAQLYGELFF
j_gene: TRBJ2-7; v_gene: TRBV20-1; abundance: -; d_gene: -; CDR3nt: TGCAGTGCAGGGGACGGAAACTCCTACGAGCAGTACTTC; CDR3aa: CSAGDGNSYEQYF
j_gene: TRBJ1-2; v_gene: TRBV27; abundance: -; d_gene: TRBD1; CDR3nt: TGTGCCAGCAGTCCCGTGACAGGGGGAAGCGGCGGCTACACCTTC; CDR3aa: CASSPVTGGSGGYTF
j_gene: TRBJ2-5; v_gene: TRBV11-1; abundance: few; d_gene: -; CDR3nt: TGTGCCAGCAGTGAATCTGTAGGGGAGACCCAGTACTTC; CDR3aa: CASSESVGETQYF
j_gene: TRBJ1-3; v_gene: TRBV13; abundance: few; d_gene: -; CDR3nt: TGTGCCAGCAGCTTTATGCGCCCCCCTGGAAACACCATATATTTT; CDR3aa: CASSFMRPPGNTIYF